A single sample gave rise to the 19 T cell receptor beta chains below, sequenced in a study of somatic mutations in cytotoxic T cells in rheumatoid arthritis. Here immunoSEQ multiplex PCR was the method, and the copy in TCRdb shows in-frame clones only, minus some. The sample holds approximately 15,000 clones, over 60% seen once. Input material: CD8+ T cells sorted from blood. All receptors come from an adult with rheumatoid arthritis.

The J gene is TRBJ2-7, the V gene TRBV9; D unresolved. Trimming took off 0 bases at V and 0 bases at J, with 4 bases between the two ends. This CDR3 spans 13 amino acids. Germline values: CDR1 SGDLS, CDR2 YYNGEE. CDR3 nucleotide sequence: TGTGCCAGCAGCGTAGGGGTCTCCTACGAGCAGTACTTC. Residues: CASSVGVSYEQYF.

This clone has just a few counts. The V and J genes are TRBV19 and TRBJ2-1, with D tentatively TRBD2 (5 bases). Germline V CDR1 and CDR2: LNHDA, SQIVND (reference sequence). This CDR3 is 15 amino acids long. Trimming removed 1 base at V and 7 bases at J, with 14 bases between. CDR3 in amino acids: CASSIALNWRNEQFF. CDR3 nucleotides: TGTGCCAGTAGTATAGCCCTGAATTGGAGGAATGAGCAGTTCTTC.

This clone has only a few counts. The chain has TRBV5-4 and TRBJ1-2; D unclear. The germline V and J ends were trimmed by 2 bases and 7 bases, with 6 bases remaining between them. The germline V gene has CDR1 SGHNT and CDR2 YYREEE (reference sequence). The CDR3 covers 11 residues. CDR3 DNA sequence: TGTGCCAGCAGCTTCGGGTCTGGCTACACCTTC. Protein product: CASSFGSGYTF.

The genes are TRBV14 and TRBJ1-2; D remains ambiguous. CDR1 is SGHDN and CDR2 is FVKESK in the germline V gene. There are 14 residues in the CDR3. The germline V and J ends were trimmed by 0 bases and 6 bases, with 11 bases remaining between them. The CDR3: CASSQERLVDGYTF. CDR3 DNA sequence: TGTGCCAGCAGCCAAGAGCGTCTCGTAGATGGCTACACCTTC.

The CDR3 is CASSLLAGVDNEQFF. CDR3 nucleotide sequence: TGTGCCAGCAGCTTATTAGCGGGGGTCGACAATGAGCAGTTCTTC. The V gene is TRBV7-9, the J gene TRBJ2-1; 9 nucleotides match TRBD2. Trimming took 2 bases from V and 5 from J; bases not matched to a gene: 4. The CDR3 length is 15 residues. Germline-derived CDR1 and CDR2 are SEHNR and FQNEAQ (reference sequence).

The chain joins TRBV11-2 to TRBJ2-1, with D perhaps matching TRBD1 or TRBD2 (7 bases each). The germline V gene has CDR1 SGHAT and CDR2 FQNNGV. CDR3 size: 13 residues. V was clipped by 4 bases and J by 7 bases, with 11 bases between them. CDR3 nucleotides: TGTGCCAGCAGCTACCAGGGGGGGAATGAGCAGTTCTTC. Protein: CASSYQGGNEQFF.

This clone showed up just once. V usage is TRBV5-6 and J usage is TRBJ2-7, with D possibly being TRBD1 or TRBD2 (5 bases each). The germline V and J ends were trimmed by 4 bases and 4 bases, with 21 bases remaining between them. Per germline, CDR1 SGHDT and CDR2 YYEEEE. This CDR3 spans 16 amino acids. The DNA of the CDR3 is TGTGCCAGCAGCGTGGGATGGGCCGGGACCCCTTACGAGCAGTACTTC. Translated, it gives CASSVGWAGTPYEQYF.

V is TRBV11-3 and J is TRBJ2-7, with D perhaps matching TRBD1 or TRBD2 (5 bases each). Deletions cut 2 bases from V and 1 base from J, with 12 bases between. The CDR3 spans 15 residues. Germline lookup yields CDR1 SGHNT and CDR2 YENEEA. In nucleotides, the CDR3 is TGTGCCAGCAGCTTAACCGGGGACGAATCCTACGAGCAGTACTTC. Protein product: CASSLTGDESYEQYF. The full variable domain, completed using reference TRBV11-3 and TRBJ2-7, is EAGVVQSPRYKIIEKKQPVAFWCNPISGHNTLYWYLQNLGQGPELLIRYENEEAVDDSQLPKDRFSAERLKGVDSTLKIQPAELGDSAVYLCASSLTGDESYEQYFGPGTRLTVT.

This clone has more than one count but fewer than ten. The chain has TRBV6-5 and TRBJ1-5; tentatively, D is TRBD1 (6 bases). Deletions cut 8 bases from V and 1 base from J, with 15 bases between. Germline V CDR1 and CDR2: MNHEY, SVGAGI. The CDR3 loop spans 15 amino acids. CDR3 nucleotides: TGTGCCAGCTCCATAGGGGGTATGAGCAATCAGCCCCAGCATTTT. This sequence encodes CASSIGGMSNQPQHF.

The chain combines TRBV5-1 with TRBJ2-3, with 8 bases fitting TRBD2. V lost 4 bases and J lost 3; bases outside the gene matches: 10. Germline V CDR1 and CDR2: SGHRS, YFSETQ. The CDR3 runs to 16 residues. The DNA of the CDR3 is TGCGCCAGCAGCGAGTACGGGGGGGCCGTAACAGATACGCAGTATTTT. Translating gives CASSEYGGAVTDTQYF.

The rearrangement joins TRBV9 to TRBJ2-1; no definite D call. Germline CDR1 SGDLS, CDR2 YYNGEE. The ends were cut back, 3 bases at V and 4 bases at J, with 11 bases in the middle. This CDR3 is 14 amino acids long. The CDR3 sequence is CASSAQGIYNEQFF. CDR3 bases: TGTGCCAGCAGCGCTCAAGGGATTTACAATGAGCAGTTCTTC.

The chain combines TRBV18 with TRBJ2-3, with 11 bases identical to TRBD2. V lost 5 bases and J lost 2; bases outside the gene matches: 6. The germline gives CDR1 KGHSH, CDR2 LQKENI. The CDR3 is 16 residues long. The CDR3 loop reads CASSALLAGVTDTQYF. DNA of the CDR3: TGTGCCAGCTCAGCCCTACTAGCGGGGGTCACAGATACGCAGTATTTT.

V gene TRBV21-1 combines with J gene TRBJ2-6; no check of the table's D call, TRBD2, against the DNA was made. TRBV21-1 is an annotated pseudogene. The CDR3 is made up of 14 amino acids. CDR3 sequence reads: CASSLCAGANVLTF. The CDR3 coding sequence is TGTGCCAGCAGCCTTTGCGCCGGGGCCAACGTCCTGACTTTC.

This sequence joins TRBV6-5 and TRBJ2-3; 11 bases agree with TRBD2. CDR3 length: 15 amino acids. From germline, CDR1 is MNHEY and CDR2 SVGAGI. J was trimmed by 4 bases and V by 5 bases; bases with no gene match: 5. This CDR3 reads CASSPGTSGSDTQYF. The CDR3 DNA reads TGTGCCAGCAGTCCCGGGACTAGCGGTTCAGATACGCAGTATTTT.

This sequence joins TRBV11-3 and TRBJ1-6; D possibly corresponds to TRBD1 (5 bases). V was pared by 1 base and J by 2 bases, with 12 bases between. CDR3 length: 17 amino acids. Germline V gene data show CDR1 as SGHNT and CDR2 as YENEEA. The CDR3 nucleotides read TGTGCCAGCAGCTTAGGCGGAACGGGGCCCTATAATTCACCCCTCCACTTT. Translating it yields CASSLGGTGPYNSPLHF.

This chain joins TRBV4-2 and TRBJ2-3; 11 positions match TRBD2. Germline V CDR1 and CDR2: LGHNA, YNFKEQ. The trim removed 0 bases at V and 4 bases at J, leaving 0 bases unmatched. This CDR3 has 15 residues. The CDR3 nucleotides read TGTGCCAGCAGCCAAGATAGCGGGGGGGCAGATACGCAGTATTTT. Protein: CASSQDSGGADTQYF.

This clone occurred a few times. The V gene is TRBV6-1, the J gene TRBJ2-2; D is ambiguous. Germline V gene sequence: CDR1 MNHNS, CDR2 SASEGT. The CDR3 runs to 15 residues. Trimming stripped 5 bases from V and 6 bases from J, with 16 bases between. The CDR3 sequence: CASSFPSYFSGELFF. For the CDR3, the DNA is TGTGCCAGCAGTTTTCCCTCCTACTTCTCCGGGGAGCTGTTTTTT.

The chain links TRBV30 to TRBJ2-3, with D uncertain. V lost 2 bases, J lost 2 bases, and 5 bases lay in between. The CDR3 sequence is 12 residues long. Germline V gene data show CDR1 as GTSNPN and CDR2 as SVGIG (reference sequence). CDR3 coding DNA: TGTGCCTGGAGTACTCACACAGATACGCAGTATTTT. Translation: CAWSTHTDTQYF.

The CDR3 is CASSALTTDTQYF. CDR3 bases: TGTGCCAGCAGCGCGTTAACAACAGATACGCAGTATTTT. The V call is TRBV9, the J call TRBJ2-3; no firm D call. From germline, CDR1 is SGDLS and CDR2 YYNGEE. Trimming left V 3 bases short and J 3 bases short, with 8 bases between. This CDR3 comprises 13 residues.